The rows below give T cell receptor beta chains drawn from one sample of a study of lymphopenia after photon versus proton radiotherapy. Using immunoSEQ multiplex PCR, the repertoire was profiled, and TCRdb retains in-frame clones only, with some absent. In the table there are approximately 66,000 clones, around 88% of which are singletons. The sample here was peripheral blood, taken from a patient treated with photon-based radiotherapy. These receptors all stem from a man aged 40-50 years with gastric cancer. Each CDR3 is given with its conserved first and last residue. The order of the fields is CDR3 length, J gene, clone size, D gene, V gene, CDR3 DNA, CDR3 protein. The D gene is left open where the match is weak. Clone size is not always given. Where it is, it says once, few, many or a class for expanded clones.

15	TRBJ1-1	.	TRBD1	TRBV5-1	TGCGCCAGCAGCTTGGGACAGGGACTGAACACTGAAGCTTTCTTT	CASSLGQGLNTEAFF
18	TRBJ2-3	.	TRBD1	TRBV4-3	TGCGCCAGCAGCCTAACGGCCCCGGGACAGGTAAATCCAGGGACGCAGTATTTT	CASSLTAPGQVNPGTQYF
15	TRBJ2-7	once	TRBD2	TRBV30	TGTGCCTGGAGTGACCCCCGGCGGGGGGGCTACGAGCAGTACTTC	CAWSDPRRGGYEQYF
16	TRBJ2-1	.	TRBD2	TRBV5-4	TGTGCCAGTACAGAGGGGGGACTAGCGGGACACAATGAGCAGTTCTTC	CASTEGGLAGHNEQFF
13	TRBJ2-7	.	.	TRBV7-3	TGTGCCAGCAGCCCGGGACCCCTCTACGAGCAGTACTTC	CASSPGPLYEQYF
15	TRBJ2-7	once	.	TRBV7-2	TGTGCCAGCAGCTTAGTCCCCAGGAGCTCCTACGAGCAGTACTTC	CASSLVPRSSYEQYF
15	TRBJ2-5	.	TRBD2	TRBV19	TGTGCCAGTAGTATTAGCGGGGGGGCCGGGGAGACCCAGTACTTC	CASSISGGAGETQYF
15	TRBJ2-3	.	TRBD2	TRBV19	TGTGCCAGTAGTACTAATTCAGAGGGCCGGGGGGGGCAGTATTTT	CASSTNSEGRGGQYF
17	TRBJ2-7	.	.	TRBV15	TGTGCCACCAGCAGAGATCCACCCCGCGGGGTGTCCTACGAGCAGTACTTC	CATSRDPPRGVSYEQYF
11	TRBJ1-2	few	.	TRBV2	TGTGCCAGCAGTGGTTTCCGTGGCTACACCTTC	CASSGFRGYTF
14	TRBJ1-1	.	.	TRBV18	TGTGCCAGCTCAAGAGGGGTGGGGAACACTGAAGCTTTCTTT	CASSRGVGNTEAFF
15	TRBJ1-1	.	TRBD1	TRBV4-1	TGCGCCAGCAGCCACCGGACAGGGGGCGAGACTGAAGCTTTCTTT	CASSHRTGGETEAFF
15	TRBJ2-2	once	TRBD1	TRBV7-2	TGTGCCAGCAGCCCCGGGACAGCGAACACCGGGGAGCTGTTTTTT	CASSPGTANTGELFF
12	TRBJ2-3	.	.	TRBV7-2	TGTGCCAGCAGCCTACAGACAGATACGCAGTATTTT	CASSLQTDTQYF